These 18 T cell receptor beta chains came from one sample sequenced in a study of T cell changes during pregnancy in multiple sclerosis. Generated by immunoSEQ multiplex PCR, the TCRdb table keeps only in-frame clones and is missing some. Seen here are 49,000 or so clones, around 94% observed once, and the top ten hold roughly 0.34%. The sample consisted of CD4+ T cells from peripheral blood mononuclear cells, taken in the second trimester of pregnancy. The receptor set was obtained from a female donor in good health, enrolled as a control in a pregnancy study.

This sequence joins TRBV19 and TRBJ1-3; D is unresolved. The CDR3 contains 16 residues. CDR1 and CDR2 from the germline V gene are LNHDA and SQIVND (reference sequence). Trimming stripped 3 bases from V and 0 bases from J, with 12 bases between. The CDR3 region is CASSIRRQSSGNTIYF. DNA of the CDR3: TGTGCCAGTAGTATTCGGAGGCAGAGCTCTGGAAACACCATATATTTT.

The chain couples TRBV19 to TRBJ1-3; no firm D call. The V gene's germline CDR1 is LNHDA and CDR2 SQIVND (reference sequence). V gave up 3 bases and J gave up 7 bases, with 22 bases separating them. The CDR3 loop spans 17 amino acids. This CDR3 reads CASSMEGRGWGSNTIYF. The CDR3 DNA follows: TGTGCCAGTAGTATGGAAGGTCGAGGGTGGGGTAGTAACACCATATATTTT.

The chain couples TRBV19 to TRBJ1-3, with TRBD1 as a possible D gene (5 bases). The CDR3 sequence is 15 residues long. Germline V gives CDR1 LNHDA, CDR2 SQIVND (reference sequence). Trimming took off 6 bases at V and 4 bases at J, with 16 bases between the two ends. The CDR3 region is CASSYRRDAGNTIYF. The CDR3 DNA follows: TGTGCCAGTAGCTACAGGAGGGACGCAGGAAACACCATATATTTT.

The genes are TRBV18 and TRBJ2-1; a weak D match, TRBD2 (6 bases). Germline V CDR1 and CDR2: KGHSH, LQKENI. CDR3 length: 13 residues. Trimming pared 5 bases from V and 7 bases from J, leaving 12 bases between. The CDR3 region has the DNA TGTGCCAGCTCAAAGGGACTCAAGAATGAGCAGTTCTTC. Encoded protein: CASSKGLKNEQFF.

V and J are TRBV7-2 and TRBJ1-1; 8 bases match TRBD1. The CDR3 has 15 residues. Trimming cost V 4 bases and J 6 bases; bases outside gene matches: 10. In germline, CDR1 is SGHTA, CDR2 FQGNSA. The CDR3 nucleotides read TGTGCCAGCAGCTCATCCGGGTTGACAGGGGCTGAAGCTTTCTTT. Protein sequence: CASSSSGLTGAEAFF.

The rearrangement joins TRBV9 to TRBJ2-7; 7 nucleotides agree with TRBD1. The V gene end was trimmed by 2 bases and the J gene end by 2 bases; junction bases not matched to a gene: 4. Germline CDR1 reads SGDLS; CDR2 reads YYNGEE. The CDR3 contains 14 residues. CDR3 protein: CASSVTGFPYEQYF. The DNA for the CDR3 is TGTGCCAGCAGCGTGACAGGGTTCCCCTACGAGCAGTACTTC.

This chain uses TRBV19 with TRBJ1-1; D remains ambiguous. The V and J ends lost 4 bases and 0 bases respectively, with 6 bases between them. Germline V gives CDR1 LNHDA, CDR2 SQIVND (reference sequence). This CDR3 is 13 amino acids long. CDR3 bases: TGTGCCAGTAGTAACCAGATGAACACTGAAGCTTTCTTT. This encodes CASSNQMNTEAFF. Complete variable domain (other parts from reference TRBV19 and TRBJ1-1): DGGITQSPKYLFRKEGQNVTLSCEQNLNHDAMYWYRQDPGQGLRLIYYSQIVNDFQKGDIAEGYSVSREKKESFPLTVTSAQKNPTAFYLCASSNQMNTEAFFGQGTRLTVV.

The chain recombines TRBV5-1 with TRBJ2-1; TRBD1 matches 9 bases. The CDR3 runs 15 residues. Germline loops: CDR1 SGHRS, CDR2 YFSETQ. V lost 2 bases and J lost 3; bases outside the gene matches: 3. CDR3 sequence (DNA): TGCGCCAGCAGCTTAGGACAGGGGCGCTACAATGAGCAGTTCTTC. It codes for CASSLGQGRYNEQFF.

In this sample, this clone turned up once. The rearrangement uses TRBV7-9 and TRBJ1-5; the D gene is possibly TRBD1 (6 bases). CDR1 is SEHNR and CDR2 is FQNEAQ in the germline V gene (reference sequence). The V gene lost 4 bases and the J gene lost 1 base, with 8 bases spanning the gap. This CDR3 is 14 amino acids long. The CDR3 region has the DNA TGTGCCAGCAGCTGGACAGCAAGCAATCAGCCCCAGCATTTT. This encodes CASSWTASNQPQHF.

This clone has only one observation. The chain carries TRBV7-3 and TRBJ2-3; maybe TRBD1 (6 bases). Trimming took 6 bases from V and 2 from J, leaving 15 bases between them. The germline V gene has CDR1 SGHTA and CDR2 FQGTGA. CDR3 size: 15 residues. The CDR3 region is CASSRSRGITDTQYF. The CDR3 DNA sequence: TGTGCCAGCAGTCGAAGCAGGGGAATCACAGATACGCAGTATTTT.

This rearrangement joins TRBV19 to TRBJ2-5; possible D gene TRBD2, 5 bases. The CDR3 runs to 15 residues. The germline V gene has CDR1 LNHDA and CDR2 SQIVND (reference sequence). Deletions cut 5 bases from V and 0 bases from J, with 13 bases between. The CDR3 bases are TGTGCCAGTAGTCGAGGGTCGGTTAACCAAGAGACCCAGTACTTC. Protein sequence: CASSRGSVNQETQYF.

This chain connects TRBV7-8 to TRBJ1-2, with no clear D. The CDR3 totals 14 residues. The ends were cut back, 5 bases at V and 8 bases at J, with 18 bases in the middle. Germline CDR1 and CDR2: SGHVS and FQNEAQ. For the CDR3, the DNA is TGTGCCAGCAGCCCAGTCCAGAAGCAGAGGGGCTACACCTTC. It yields the protein CASSPVQKQRGYTF.

The rearrangement joins TRBV19 to TRBJ1-5; 7 nucleotides align to TRBD1. The CDR3 sequence is 13 residues long. The V gene's germline CDR1 is LNHDA and CDR2 SQIVND (reference sequence). Trimming removed 7 bases from V and 1 base from J; junction bases left unmatched: 1. The CDR3 region has the DNA TGTGCCAGTAAGGGACAGAGCAATCAGCCCCAGCATTTT. The encoded protein is CASKGQSNQPQHF. Using reference TRBV19 and TRBJ1-5 for the parts outside the CDR3, the full variable domain is DGGITQSPKYLFRKEGQNVTLSCEQNLNHDAMYWYRQDPGQGLRLIYYSQIVNDFQKGDIAEGYSVSREKKESFPLTVTSAQKNPTAFYLCASKGQSNQPQHFGDGTRLSIL.

V gene TRBV2 combines with J gene TRBJ1-3; a weak D match, TRBD1 (6 bases). In germline, CDR1 is SNHLY, CDR2 FYNNEI. This CDR3 has 14 residues. Trimming pared 7 bases from V and 1 base from J, leaving 11 bases between. In DNA, the CDR3 is TGTGCCAGCATGATACAGGGATCTGGAAACACCATATATTTT. This sequence encodes CASMIQGSGNTIYF. The full variable domain, its missing parts supplied by reference TRBV2 and TRBJ1-3, is EPEVTQTPSHQVTQMGQEVILRCVPISNHLYFYWYRQILGQKVEFLVSFYNNEISEKSEIFDDQFSVERPDGSNFTLKIRSTKLEDSAMYFCASMIQGSGNTIYFGEGSWLTVV.

The chain is built from TRBV5-4 and TRBJ2-7, with 11 bases lining up with TRBD2. Germline V gene lookup returns CDR1 SGHNT and CDR2 YYREEE (reference sequence). Trimming cost V 4 bases and J 1 base; bases outside gene matches: 13. The length of the CDR3 is 18 residues. As DNA, the CDR3 is TGTGCCAGCAGCCACTCGGGGGTAGCGGGGGGGCCGTCCTACGAGCAGTACTTC. Translated, it gives CASSHSGVAGGPSYEQYF.

The table lists this clone with a count of one. The chain uses TRBV11-3 and TRBJ2-7; 10 bases line up with TRBD1. This CDR3 has 14 residues. After removal of 7 bases from V and 3 bases from J, the junction contained 6 bases not matched to a gene. Germline loops: CDR1 SGHNT, CDR2 YENEEA. This CDR3 is CASTWTGGNYEQYF. The CDR3 DNA reads as TGTGCCAGCACCTGGACAGGGGGTAACTACGAGCAGTACTTC.

V gene TRBV10-3 combines with J gene TRBJ2-3, with D possibly TRBD2 on 7 matching bases. Trimming took off 7 bases at V and 0 bases at J, with 20 bases between the two ends. Germline loops: CDR1 ENHRY, CDR2 SYGVKD. This CDR3 comprises 17 residues. CDR3 in amino acids: CAIKGGAGTLSTDTQYF. CDR3 sequence (DNA): TGTGCCATCAAGGGGGGGGCCGGGACCCTTAGCACAGATACGCAGTATTTT.

This chain links TRBV7-9 with TRBJ1-4, with D unresolved. Per the germline V gene, CDR1 is SEHNR and CDR2 is FQNEAQ (reference sequence). V lost 5 bases and J 7 bases, leaving 20 bases between the germline ends. This CDR3 comprises 16 residues. CDR3: CASSPRRRSGGEKLFF. Written as DNA, the CDR3 is TGTGCCAGCAGCCCGCGCCGACGATCAGGAGGTGAAAAACTGTTTTTT.